This entry concerns a single TCR beta chain. Its specificity is not known. The authors used about 540 ng of bulk tumor genomic DNA per sample as template. Multiple biopsies spaced far apart were taken from each primary tumor during surgery. The study enrolled patients with untreated, newly diagnosed non-small cell lung cancer who underwent curative surgery. This specimen belongs to a study of immune heterogeneity within non-small cell lung tumors. Study overall: There was 1 tumor not otherwise specified, along with some 11 non-squamous carcinomas and a few squamous cell carcinomas. Findings and caveats of the study: Locally, T-cell clonality showed a moderate but significant correlation with tumor mutational burden measured at the same site (R 0.3 to 0.4). Each patient's tumor sites shared recurring identical dominant CDR3 beta clonotypes, and individual sites also carried their own high-frequency clones.

V was shortened by 2 bases and J by 6 bases, with 14 bases between the two germline ends. Germline CDR1 is SNHLY and CDR2 is FYNNEI. The CDR3 has 14 amino acids. TCR beta CDR3 regions came from multiplex PCR with 32 forward V and 13 reverse J primers. From the multiplex PCR reads, TCRdb called clonotypes with MiXCR, one entry per CDR3 protein. The table records about 15,000 distinct CDR3 sequences, approximately 30% of them present only once. The chain links TRBV2 to TRBJ2-7, with D possibly matching TRBD2 (5 bases). This clonotype was obtained from a man aged 40-55 years with non-small cell lung cancer. The sample taken for sequencing was lung tumor tissue. For the CDR3, the DNA is TGTGCCAGCAGTGAATGGGCTAGCAGTATCGAGCAGTACTTC. It encodes CASSEWASSIEQYF.